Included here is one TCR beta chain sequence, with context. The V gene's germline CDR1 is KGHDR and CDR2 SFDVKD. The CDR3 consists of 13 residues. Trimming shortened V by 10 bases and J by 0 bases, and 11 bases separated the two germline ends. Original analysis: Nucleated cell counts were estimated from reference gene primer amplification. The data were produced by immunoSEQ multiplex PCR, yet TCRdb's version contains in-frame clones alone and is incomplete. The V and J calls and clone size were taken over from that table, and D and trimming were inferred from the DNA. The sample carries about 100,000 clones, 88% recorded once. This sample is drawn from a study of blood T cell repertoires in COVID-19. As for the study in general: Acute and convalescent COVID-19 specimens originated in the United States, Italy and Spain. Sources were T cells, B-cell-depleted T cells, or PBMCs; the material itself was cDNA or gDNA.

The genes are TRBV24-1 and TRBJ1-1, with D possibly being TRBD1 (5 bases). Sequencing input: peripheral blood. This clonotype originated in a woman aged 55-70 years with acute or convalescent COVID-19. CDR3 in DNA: TGTGCCACGAGCGACAGCATGAACACTGAAGCTTTCTTT. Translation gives CATSDSMNTEAFF.